This entry describes one TCR beta chain. The data stem from a study of blood T cell repertoires in COVID-19. Some clones are missing from TCRdb's copy, which holds only in-frame ones; the method was immunoSEQ multiplex PCR. In the table there are some 140,000 clones, about 80% of which are singletons. V shed 3 bases, J shed 1 base, and the junction held 8 bases outside the gene matches. CDR3 size: 16 residues. Germline V gene data show CDR1 as SEHNR and CDR2 as FQNEAQ (reference sequence). This sequence originates from a man aged 45 to 65 who had recovered from COVID-19. This chain connects TRBV7-9 to TRBJ1-2; 7 positions agree with TRBD1. Sample: PBMCs or T cells enriched from blood (not recorded which). CDR3 DNA: TGTGCCAGCAGCTTGGGGACAGACCCGGTTAACTATGGCTACACCTTC. It encodes CASSLGTDPVNYGYTF.